This TCR beta chain was captured in a study of blood T cell repertoires in COVID-19. Study at large: The samples span acute and convalescent COVID-19 from the United States, Italy and Spain. PBMCs, B-cell-depleted T cells, or T cells were the source of the cDNA or gDNA that made up the material.

Germline V gene lookup returns CDR1 SGDLS and CDR2 YYNGEE. The CDR3 consists of 20 residues. The V gene lost 2 bases and the J gene lost 10 bases, with 34 bases spanning the gap. In the source study's methods: Amplification of reference gene primers was used by the study to estimate nucleated cell counts. The table came from immunoSEQ multiplex PCR; TCRdb's copy has only in-frame clones and leaves some out. V and J calls and clone size are copied from that table; D and trimming were computed from the DNA. The sample carries roughly 670,000 clones, about 87% recorded once. The source is a woman between 18 and 29 years old with acute or convalescent COVID-19. The rearrangement joins TRBV9 to TRBJ1-3, with D possibly being TRBD1 (5 bases). Material: peripheral blood. For the CDR3, the DNA is TGTGCCAGCAGCGTTTGGATAGGGCAGGGTGGCGTACCCCCTAGGGATACCATATATTTT. Translating it yields CASSVWIGQGGVPPRDTIYF.